These 8 T cell receptor beta chains share one sample of origin, sequenced in a study of blood T cell repertoires in COVID-19. Assay used: immunoSEQ multiplex PCR; TCRdb lists only in-frame clones, some missing. The table has about 160,000 clones, about 87% seen once. Sample: peripheral blood. Source of these receptors: a woman aged 55-69 years who had recovered from COVID-19.

The chain carries TRBV27 and TRBJ1-5, with D possibly TRBD1 on 5 matching bases. CDR3 length equals 15 residues. The germline V gene encodes CDR1 MNHEY and CDR2 SMNVEV (reference sequence). The ends were cut back, 0 bases at V and 3 bases at J, with 9 bases in the middle. Here the CDR3 DNA reads TGTGCCAGCAGTTTATCGGGGCGGTTCAATCAGCCCCAGCATTTT. This gives the protein CASSLSGRFNQPQHF.

This clone was picked up one time. The chain has TRBV7-9 and TRBJ2-3; TRBD2 matches at 9 bases. The CDR3 is 14 amino acids. Germline CDR1 is SEHNR and CDR2 is FQNEAQ (reference sequence). With V trimmed by 11 bases and J by 5 bases, 11 bases remained unmatched. CDR3 in amino acids: CAVAGRGGRDTQYF. Here the CDR3 DNA reads TGTGCCGTCGCGGGGCGGGGGGGCCGAGATACGCAGTATTTT.

The CDR3 sequence: CASSPTAGIGKLFF. The CDR3 coding sequence is TGCGCCAGTTCCCCGACAGCCGGAATTGGAAAACTGTTTTTT. The chain carries TRBV10-1 and TRBJ1-4; possible D gene TRBD1, 5 bases. The CDR3 runs to 14 residues. Germline V gives CDR1 WNHNN, CDR2 SYGVQD (reference sequence). V dropped 9 bases and J dropped 10 bases, with 21 bases sitting between them.

The chain couples TRBV5-1 to TRBJ2-3; TRBD1 matches at 8 bases. The V segment lost 4 bases and the J segment 0 bases; nucleotides outside the gene matches: 7. The CDR3 length is 16 residues. The germline gives CDR1 SGHRS, CDR2 YFSETQ. The CDR3 loop is CASSAGQGWSTDTQYF. Written as DNA, the CDR3 is TGCGCCAGCAGCGCTGGACAGGGTTGGAGCACAGATACGCAGTATTTT. The variable domain in full, completed from reference TRBV5-1 and TRBJ2-3, reads KAGVTQTPRYLIKTRGQQVTLSCSPISGHRSVSWYQQTPGQGLQFLFEYFSETQRNKGNFPGRFSGRQFSNSRSEMNVSTLELGDSALYLCASSAGQGWSTDTQYFGPGTRLTVL.

The V gene is TRBV3-1 (or the pseudogene TRBV3-2), the J gene TRBJ2-1, with 8 positions matching TRBD2. Germline V CDR1 and CDR2: LGHDT, YNNKEL (reference sequence). This CDR3 contains 14 residues. The V segment lost 6 bases and the J segment 7 bases; nucleotides outside the gene matches: 8. The CDR3: CASRVRGGQNEQFF. In DNA form, the CDR3 reads TGTGCCAGCAGGGTCCGGGGGGGGCAGAATGAGCAGTTCTTC.

This chain joins TRBV19 and TRBJ1-4; D remains unclear. CDR1 and CDR2 (germline): LNHDA, SQIVND (reference sequence). Trimming shortened V by 9 bases and J by 1 base, and 15 bases separated the two germline ends. The CDR3 has 15 amino acids. CDR3 bases: TGTGCCAGATTAGGGAGACGTAGAACTAATGAAAAACTGTTTTTT. As protein: CARLGRRRTNEKLFF.

J is TRBJ1-4 and V is TRBV4-2; unclear D gene. CDR3 length: 15 amino acids. Germline CDR1 is LGHNA and CDR2 is YNFKEQ. V lost 0 bases and J 8 bases, leaving 13 bases between the germline ends. CDR3 region: CASSQDSVLEEKLFF. The CDR3 bases are TGTGCCAGCAGCCAAGATTCCGTCTTAGAGGAAAAACTGTTTTTT.

The chain carries TRBV6-5 and TRBJ1-4; no definite D call. Looked up from germline, CDR1 is MNHEY and CDR2 is SVGAGI. The CDR3 totals 15 residues. V gave up 0 bases and J gave up 5 bases, with 10 bases separating them. The CDR3: CASSYSDRWNEKLFF. The CDR3 nucleotides are TGTGCCAGCAGTTACTCTGATCGGTGGAATGAAAAACTGTTTTTT.